This T cell receptor beta chain originates from a study of a mutant IDH1 vaccine in newly diagnosed glioma. This clone appeared a single time. Its antigen is not identified. One end of the junction is discordant with germline, which a read error may explain. This table comes from immunoSEQ multiplex PCR, and its TCRdb copy is limited to in-frame clones, with some not included. Of roughly 34,000 clones in the sample, around 90% were seen once. The time point is: week 47, end of study. What each vaccine dose contained was 300 ug of mutant IDH1 20-mer peptide, accompanied by topical imiquimod. New WHO grade 3 or 4 IDH1-mutant, ATRX-lost astrocytomas were present in all donors. This material consisted of PBMCs, taken from a glioma patient whose treatment included an IDH1 peptide vaccine. The sequence was obtained from a woman in her forties with glioma.

The CDR3 nucleotides are TGTGCTAGCAGCCCCCGAGGCGGGAGCCAAGAGACCCAGTACTTC. Amino acids: CASSPRGGSQETQYF. The rearrangement links TRBV7-7 to TRBJ2-5; TRBD2 matches at 7 bases. The germline gives CDR1 SSHAT, CDR2 FNYEAQ (reference sequence). The CDR3 loop spans 15 amino acids.